The T cell receptor beta chain described here comes from a study of blood T cell repertoires in COVID-19. About the study: Whether acute or convalescent, the COVID-19 samples came from the United States, Italy and Spain. T cells, B-cell-depleted T cells, or PBMCs provided the cDNA or gDNA that served as material.

In the 2 weeks before study entry, exposed participants met a COVID-19 case, which was PCR-confirmed or clinician-diagnosed. The V and J ends lost 6 bases and 5 bases, in that order; junction bases with no gene match: 4. The CDR3 has 15 residues. Germline V gene sequence: CDR1 WSHSY, CDR2 SAAADI. Methods used by the authors: The assay estimated nucleated cells by amplifying reference gene primers. TCRdb's table, derived via immunoSEQ multiplex PCR, lists solely in-frame clones and lacks some. From that table come the V and J calls and clone size; the DNA was used to work out D and trimming. The profile shows 350,000 to 400,000 clones, 91% of them singletons.

The sequenced sample was PBMCs or T cells enriched from blood (not recorded which). V gene TRBV10-2 combines with J gene TRBJ2-2, with TRBD2 identical over 12 bases. The TCR sequence derives from a woman aged 35 to 49 who had been exposed to COVID-19. CDR3 amino acids: CASRLAGGQTGELFF. CDR3 bases: TGCGCCAGCAGGCTAGCGGGGGGGCAGACCGGGGAGCTGTTTTTT.